These 20 T cell receptor beta chains came from one sample sequenced in a study of radiation and T cells in renal cell carcinoma (dated by TCRdb to 2020 to 2022). Library creation used the immunoSEQ multiplex PCR assay. The source is immuneACCESS, and TCRdb retained only in-frame sequences with V and J called. Part of the clones is not carried over; for the studies checked, unresolved V genes explain less than half of this, and the remainder is unexplained. The sample yields about 90,000 clones; about 82% were counted once. The top ten clonotypes cover around 9.1% of the sample. The time point label on this specimen signifies: blood 4 weeks post-SBRT, at nephrectomy. Interpreted using the paper, the treatment or condition label stands for: 15 Gy SBRT to primary tumor, nephrectomy 4 weeks later. Here the sequenced sample was blood, taken from a patient whose treatment included radiotherapy and nephrectomy. The receptors stem from a man in his forties or fifties with renal cell carcinoma.

The chain employs TRBV5-1 and TRBJ2-5; no definite D call. The V end lost 4 bases, the J end lost 6 bases, and 13 bases lay between the germline ends. The CDR3 totals 13 residues. Germline V gene sequence: CDR1 SGHRS, CDR2 YFSETQ. This CDR3 is CASSPGPSQTQYF. CDR3 nucleotide sequence: TGCGCCAGCAGCCCTGGACCGAGCCAGACCCAGTACTTC.

The genes are TRBV5-1 and TRBJ1-2, with D tentatively TRBD1 (5 bases). Germline CDR1 reads SGHRS; CDR2 reads YFSETQ. Trimming pared 4 bases from V and 4 bases from J, leaving 11 bases between. The CDR3 extends over 13 amino acids. The CDR3 loop reads CASSAGQTYGYTF. DNA of the CDR3: TGCGCCAGCAGCGCCGGACAAACCTATGGCTACACCTTC.

The chain recombines TRBV11-3 with TRBJ2-7; possible D gene TRBD1, 5 bases. V was clipped by 5 bases and J by 0 bases, with 14 bases between them. Germline V gene sequence: CDR1 SGHNT, CDR2 YENEEA. CDR3 length: 15 residues. CDR3 residues: CASSLRAGISYEQYF. CDR3 in DNA: TGTGCCAGCAGCCTCCGGGCAGGGATCTCCTACGAGCAGTACTTC.

Comment on this clone: No DNA is shown, since the ends of the CDR3 on it are uncertain; the CDR3 is the one TCRdb lists. The V and J genes are TRBV30 and TRBJ2-2. The V gene's germline CDR1 is GTSNPN and CDR2 SVGIG (reference sequence). With termini counted, the CDR3 has 18 amino acids. CDR3 protein: CAWSVEDAAVPLSGELFF.

This clone is a singleton in its sample. The chain uses TRBV5-8 and TRBJ2-1; the match to TRBD1 covers 7 bases. Germline V gene lookup returns CDR1 SGHTS and CDR2 YDEGEE. The CDR3 covers 15 residues. Trimming at V came to 4 bases and at J to 4 bases, leaving 8 bases not matched to a gene. The CDR3 nucleotides are TGTGCCAGCAGCCCCCGACAGGGCAGTTACAATGAGCAGTTCTTC. Its translation: CASSPRQGSYNEQFF.

This chain uses TRBV7-3 with TRBJ2-1; 14 positions match TRBD2. V trimming: 2 bases; J trimming: 9 bases; junction bases outside the gene matches: 18. The length of the CDR3 is 20 residues. The V gene's germline CDR1 is SGHTA and CDR2 FQGTGA. CDR3 DNA sequence: TGTGCCAGCAGCTTACGCTCCGGGACTAGCGGGAGTGGGAGGGAAACTGAGCAGTTCTTC. This gives the protein CASSLRSGTSGSGRETEQFF.

The V gene is TRBV19, the J gene TRBJ1-2, with 7 bases lining up with TRBD1. Germline values: CDR1 LNHDA, CDR2 SQIVND (reference sequence). The junction had 12 bases not matched to a gene; V was cut back by 10 bases and J by 4 bases. CDR3 length: 14 amino acids. CDR3 in amino acids: CATRLDRKTYGYTF. The CDR3 DNA is TGTGCCACACGACTGGACAGGAAGACCTATGGCTACACCTTC.

The CDR3 DNA sequence: TGTGCCAGCAGCCCCTCGGGAAGCCAGGGGACGGGCTACGAGCAGTACTTC. Its protein product is CASSPSGSQGTGYEQYF. The genes are TRBV9 and TRBJ2-7; a weak D match, TRBD1 (6 bases). The CDR3 is made up of 17 amino acids. V shed 4 bases and J shed 3 bases, with 23 bases lying between them. Per germline, CDR1 SGDLS and CDR2 YYNGEE.

The V gene is TRBV18, the J gene TRBJ2-3; possible D gene TRBD1, 6 bases. Trimming took 6 bases from V and 5 from J, leaving 12 bases between them. Germline V gene sequence: CDR1 KGHSH, CDR2 LQKENI. The CDR3 contains 13 residues. The DNA of the CDR3 is TGTGCCAGCTCTCCGGAACAGGGAGATACGCAGTATTTT. It translates to CASSPEQGDTQYF.

CDR3 loop: CASSENWGANVLTF. The CDR3 DNA reads TGTGCCAGCAGTGAAAATTGGGGGGCCAACGTCCTGACTTTC. The rearrangement joins TRBV6-4 to TRBJ2-6, with D hard to call. Germline V gives CDR1 MRHNA, CDR2 SNTAGT. V dropped 3 bases and J dropped 4 bases, with 7 bases sitting between them. The CDR3 runs to 14 residues.

This clone came up once. The chain employs TRBV5-1 and TRBJ2-1; TRBD2 matches 10 bases. CDR1 and CDR2 (germline): SGHRS, YFSETQ. This CDR3 region has 17 residues. After removal of 0 bases from V and 7 bases from J, the junction contained 10 bases not matched to a gene. CDR3 sequence (DNA): TGCGCCAGCAGCTTGGCCCCTGCTAGCGGGAGAGGGAATGAGCAGTTCTTC. Its protein product is CASSLAPASGRGNEQFF.

The rearrangement joins TRBV4-1 to TRBJ2-3, with TRBD2 matching 9 bases. The CDR3 length is 15 residues. Germline values: CDR1 MGHRA, CDR2 YSYEKL. Trimming took 0 bases from V and 5 from J; bases not matched to a gene: 3. The CDR3 protein is CASSQDPRGGDTQYF. The CDR3 coding sequence is TGCGCCAGCAGCCAAGATCCGCGGGGGGGAGATACGCAGTATTTT.

The rearrangement links TRBV23-1 to TRBJ1-2, with 11 bases that match TRBD1. TRBV23-1 is placed among ORFs of uncertain function. With 4 bases clipped from V and 4 bases from J, the junction kept 5 bases outside the gene matches. This CDR3 has 15 residues. The CDR3, as DNA: TGCGCCAGCAGTCCGGGACAGGGGGGGATCTATGGCTACACCTTC. Protein: CASSPGQGGIYGYTF.

V and J are TRBV19 and TRBJ1-2; 9 bases align to TRBD1. The J segment lost 2 bases and the V segment lost 5 bases, leaving 9 bases of the junction unmatched. Per the germline V gene, CDR1 is LNHDA and CDR2 is SQIVND (reference sequence). CDR3 length equals 16 residues. The CDR3 bases are TGTGCCAGTAGTGTTTATCTACAGGGGGCGAACTATGGCTACACCTTC. It yields the protein CASSVYLQGANYGYTF.

V and J are TRBV13 and TRBJ2-7, with 8 nucleotides matching TRBD2. The CDR3 is made up of 15 amino acids. The V gene end was trimmed by 4 bases and the J gene end by 2 bases; junction bases not matched to a gene: 7. CDR1 is PRHDT and CDR2 is FYEKMQ in the germline V gene (reference sequence). The CDR3 DNA follows: TGTGCCAGCAGCTCTGGACTAGCCGCGACCTACGAGCAGTACTTC. This gives the protein CASSSGLAATYEQYF.

This clone occurred once. The V call is TRBV6-4, the J call TRBJ2-6; the D is unclear. Germline V gene data show CDR1 as MRHNA and CDR2 as SNTAGT. The CDR3 length is 14 residues. Deletions cut 7 bases from V and 0 bases from J, with 7 bases between. CDR3 bases: TGTGCCAGCAAGCAGACCTCTGGGGCCAACGTCCTGACTTTC. Translating it yields CASKQTSGANVLTF.

The V and J genes are TRBV15 and TRBJ1-5; 9 positions agree with TRBD1. Germline-derived CDR1 and CDR2 are LNHNV and YYDKDF (reference sequence). CDR3 length: 16 amino acids. The V segment lost 0 bases and the J segment 6 bases; nucleotides outside the gene matches: 6. The CDR3, as DNA: TGTGCCACCAGCAGAGATAACAGGGGGCAGGGTCAGCCCCAGCATTTT. Residues: CATSRDNRGQGQPQHF. The full variable domain, its missing parts supplied by reference TRBV15 and TRBJ1-5, is DAMVIQNPRYQVTQFGKPVTLSCSQTLNHNVMYWYQQKSSQAPKLLFHYYDKDFNNEADTPDNFQSRRPNTSFCFLDIRSPGLGDTAMYLCATSRDNRGQGQPQHFGDGTRLSIL.

The rearrangement links TRBV5-1 to TRBJ2-1; 8 bases map to TRBD1. The CDR3 sequence is 16 residues long. The J segment lost 3 bases and the V segment lost 4 bases, leaving 9 bases of the junction unmatched. Germline CDR1 SGHRS, CDR2 YFSETQ. CDR3 residues: CASSPEPGTGYNEQFF. In nucleotides, the CDR3 is TGCGCCAGCAGCCCTGAGCCGGGGACAGGCTACAATGAGCAGTTCTTC. Based on the CDR3 plus reference TRBV5-1 and TRBJ2-1, the full variable domain is KAGVTQTPRYLIKTRGQQVTLSCSPISGHRSVSWYQQTPGQGLQFLFEYFSETQRNKGNFPGRFSGRQFSNSRSEMNVSTLELGDSALYLCASSPEPGTGYNEQFFGPGTRLTVL.

The chain carries TRBV7-9 and TRBJ2-1; D not certain. The CDR3 totals 13 residues. Trimming removed 1 base from V and 7 bases from J, with 8 bases in between. CDR1 and CDR2 (germline): SEHNR, FQNEAQ (reference sequence). The CDR3 DNA reads TGTGCCAGCAGCTTAGGGTCAGTGAATGAGCAGTTCTTC. Protein product: CASSLGSVNEQFF. The variable domain in full, with the rest retrieved from reference TRBV7-9 and TRBJ2-1, is DTGVSQNPRHKITKRGQNVTFRCDPISEHNRLYWYRQTLGQGPEFLTYFQNEAQLEKSRLLSDRFSAERPKGSFSTLEIQRTEQGDSAMYLCASSLGSVNEQFFGPGTRLTVL.

The chain employs TRBV6-5 and TRBJ2-5; TRBD2 matches at 15 bases. Gene TRBJ2-7 matches the end of the DNA better, so the J call may be wrong. CDR1 is MNHEY, CDR2 SVGAGI, per germline. This CDR3 is built from 14 residues. CDR3 protein: CASRGLAGGYEQYF. As DNA, the CDR3 is TGTGCCAGCAGGGGACTAGCGGGGGGCTACGAGCAGTACTTC.